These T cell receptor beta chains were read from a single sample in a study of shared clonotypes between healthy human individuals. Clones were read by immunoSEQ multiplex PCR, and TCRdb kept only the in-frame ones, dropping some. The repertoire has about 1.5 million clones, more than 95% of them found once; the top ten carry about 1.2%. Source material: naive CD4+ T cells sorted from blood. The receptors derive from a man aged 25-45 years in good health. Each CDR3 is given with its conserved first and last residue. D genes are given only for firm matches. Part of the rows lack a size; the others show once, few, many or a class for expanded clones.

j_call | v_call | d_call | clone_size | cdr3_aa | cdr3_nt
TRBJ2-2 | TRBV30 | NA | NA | CAWSDLPSVTPDTGELFF | TGTGCCTGGAGTGACCTACCCTCGGTTACTCCAGACACCGGGGAGCTGTTTTTT
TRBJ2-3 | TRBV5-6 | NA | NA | CASSTGTLSTDTQYF | TGTGCCAGCAGCACCGGGACCTTAAGCACAGATACGCAGTATTTT
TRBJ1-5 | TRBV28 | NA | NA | CASSLPAGQPQHF | TGTGCCAGCAGTTTACCCGCCGGTCAGCCCCAGCATTTT
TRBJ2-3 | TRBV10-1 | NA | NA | CASSDLQGNTDTQYF | TGCGCCAGCAGTGATCTCCAGGGAAACACAGATACGCAGTATTTT
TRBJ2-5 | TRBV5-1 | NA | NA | CASSLTTAQETQYF | TGCGCCAGCAGCTTGACGACAGCCCAAGAGACCCAGTACTTC
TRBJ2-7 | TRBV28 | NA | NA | CASRAYEQYF | TGTGCCAGCAGGGCCTACGAGCAGTACTTC
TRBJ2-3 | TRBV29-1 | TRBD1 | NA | CSVEDPGTGSSTDTQYF | TGCAGCGTTGAAGATCCCGGGACAGGTTCTAGCACAGATACGCAGTATTTT
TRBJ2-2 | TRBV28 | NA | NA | CASSPPTGIVTGELFF | TGTGCCAGCAGTCCCCCTACAGGAATCGTCACCGGGGAGCTGTTTTTT
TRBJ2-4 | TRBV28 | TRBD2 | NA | CASSLSTSGRAGKNIQYF | TGTGCCAGCAGTTTATCGACTAGCGGGAGGGCGGGCAAAAACATTCAGTACTTC
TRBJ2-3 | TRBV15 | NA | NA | CATRGSGSTDTQYF | TGTGCCACCAGGGGAAGCGGGAGCACAGATACGCAGTATTTT
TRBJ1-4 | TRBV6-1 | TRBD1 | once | CASSEGTVRGEKLFF | TGTGCCAGCAGTGAGGGGACAGTAAGAGGGGAAAAACTGTTTTTT
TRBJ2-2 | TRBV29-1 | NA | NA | CSVTDVPNTGELFF | TGCAGCGTCACGGACGTCCCGAACACCGGGGAGCTGTTTTTT
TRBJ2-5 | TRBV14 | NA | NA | CASSQEAGRLRETQYF | TGTGCCAGCAGCCAAGAGGCGGGGCGGTTGCGAGAGACCCAGTACTTC
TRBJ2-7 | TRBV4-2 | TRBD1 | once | CASSQDKGASLRYEQYF | TGTGCCAGCAGCCAAGATAAGGGGGCTAGCTTGCGCTACGAGCAGTACTTC
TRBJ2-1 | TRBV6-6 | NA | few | CASSYSLEWVGNEQFF | TGTGCCAGCAGTTACTCTCTCGAGTGGGTGGGCAATGAGCAGTTCTTC
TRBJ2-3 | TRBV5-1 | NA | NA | CASGSGEDTQYF | TGCGCCAGCGGCTCAGGGGAAGATACGCAGTATTTT
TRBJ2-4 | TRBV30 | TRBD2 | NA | CAWGLTSGRADIQYF | TGTGCCTGGGGACTGACTAGCGGGAGGGCCGACATTCAGTACTTC
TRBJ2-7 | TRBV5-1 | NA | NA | CASSLVVGTYEQYF | TGCGCCAGCAGCTTGGTAGTCGGTACCTACGAGCAGTACTTC
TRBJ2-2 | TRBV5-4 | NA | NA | CASSLEAGNGELFF | TGTGCCAGCAGCTTGGAAGCGGGTAACGGGGAGCTGTTTTTT
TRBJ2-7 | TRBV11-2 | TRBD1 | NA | CASSLNRGSYEQYF | TGTGCCAGCAGCTTAAACAGGGGATCCTACGAGCAGTACTTC
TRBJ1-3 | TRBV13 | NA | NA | CASSPSTGSGNTIYF | TGTGCCAGCAGTCCCTCGACAGGCTCTGGAAACACCATATATTTT
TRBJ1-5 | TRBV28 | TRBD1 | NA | CASREGGAYQPQHF | TGTGCCAGCAGGGAAGGGGGCGCTTATCAGCCCCAGCATTTT
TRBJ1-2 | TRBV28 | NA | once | CASSFGGRRVGYTF | TGTGCCAGCAGTTTCGGAGGGAGAAGGGTCGGCTACACCTTC
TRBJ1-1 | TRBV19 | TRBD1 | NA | CASKTGGRPTEAFF | TGTGCCAGCAAGACAGGGGGGCGACCCACTGAAGCTTTCTTT
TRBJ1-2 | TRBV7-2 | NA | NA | CASSPGPQRGYTF | TGTGCCAGCAGCCCCGGGCCGCAACGGGGCTACACCTTC
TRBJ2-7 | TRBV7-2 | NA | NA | CASSLYQGISYEQYF | TGTGCCAGCAGCTTATATCAGGGGATCTCCTACGAGCAGTACTTC
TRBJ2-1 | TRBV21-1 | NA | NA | CASTPGSGSYNEQFF | TGTGCCAGCACCCCGGGTAGCGGGAGCTACAATGAGCAGTTCTTC
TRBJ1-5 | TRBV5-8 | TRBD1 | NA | CASRVPDRGFFQPQHF | TGTGCCAGCAGGGTCCCAGACAGGGGATTTTTTCAGCCCCAGCATTTT
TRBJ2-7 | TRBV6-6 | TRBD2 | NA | CASSDGTSGIYEQYF | TGTGCCAGCAGCGACGGGACTAGCGGAATCTACGAGCAGTACTTC
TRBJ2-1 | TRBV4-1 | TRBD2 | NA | CASSQGLTSGNHNEQFF | TGCGCCAGCAGCCAAGGTCTGACTAGCGGGAACCACAATGAGCAGTTCTTC
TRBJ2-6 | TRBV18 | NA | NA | CASSPLLEASGANVLTF | TGTGCCAGCTCACCTCTCCTAGAGGCTTCTGGGGCCAACGTCCTGACTTTC
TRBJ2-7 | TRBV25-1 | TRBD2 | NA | CASSPSQLAGGYEQYF | TGTGCCAGCAGTCCCTCCCAACTAGCGGGAGGGTACGAGCAGTACTTC
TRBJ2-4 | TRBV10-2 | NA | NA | CASRVLEAKNIQYF | TGCGCCAGCAGGGTCCTTGAAGCCAAAAACATTCAGTACTTC
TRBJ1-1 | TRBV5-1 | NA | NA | CASSLASKGQYTEAFF | TGCGCCAGCAGCTTGGCCTCAAAGGGGCAGTACACTGAAGCTTTCTTT
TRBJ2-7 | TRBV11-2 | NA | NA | CASSLGPEQYF | TGTGCCAGCAGCTTAGGACCCGAGCAGTACTTC
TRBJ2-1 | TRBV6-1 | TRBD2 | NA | CASSEARGLAGGNEQFF | TGTGCCAGCAGTGAAGCGCGGGGGCTAGCGGGAGGCAATGAGCAGTTCTTC
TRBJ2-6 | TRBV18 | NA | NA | CASSPFSGANVLTF | TGTGCCAGCTCCCCCTTCTCTGGGGCCAACGTCCTGACTTTC
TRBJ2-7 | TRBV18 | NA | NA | CASSPRTLSYEQYF | TGTGCCAGCTCACCAAGAACTCTTTCCTACGAGCAGTACTTC
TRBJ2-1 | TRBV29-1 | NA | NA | CSVEENGSGNEQFF | TGCAGCGTGGAAGAAAACGGGAGTGGGAATGAGCAGTTCTTC
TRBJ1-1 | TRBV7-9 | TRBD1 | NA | CASSLARGTGPSPNTEAFF | TGTGCCAGCAGCTTAGCTAGGGGGACAGGCCCTTCGCCGAACACTGAAGCTTTCTTT
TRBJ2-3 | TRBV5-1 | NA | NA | CASSFWSRSTDTQYF | TGCGCCAGCAGCTTCTGGTCGCGTAGCACAGATACGCAGTATTTT
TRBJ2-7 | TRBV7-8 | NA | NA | CASSLAGGPLSEQYF | TGTGCCAGCAGCTTAGCGGGGGGACCCCTCTCCGAGCAGTACTTC
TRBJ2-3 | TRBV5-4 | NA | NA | CASSHRQKSTDTQYF | TGTGCCAGCAGCCATCGACAGAAAAGCACAGATACGCAGTATTTT
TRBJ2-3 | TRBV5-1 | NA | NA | CASSPRGDTQYF | TGCGCCAGCAGCCCCCGCGGAGATACGCAGTATTTT
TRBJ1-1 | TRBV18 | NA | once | CASSLGGVENTEAFF | TGTGCCAGCTCACTAGGGGGTGTTGAGAACACTGAAGCTTTCTTT
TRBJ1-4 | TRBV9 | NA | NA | CASSVTAGEKLFF | TGTGCCAGCAGCGTAACCGCGGGTGAAAAACTGTTTTTT
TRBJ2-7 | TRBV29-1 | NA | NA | CSATGSPYEQYF | TGCAGCGCTACAGGGTCCCCCTACGAGCAGTACTTC
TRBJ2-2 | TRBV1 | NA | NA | CTSSQVRAGGRNTGELFF | TGCACCAGCAGCCAAGTGAGGGCGGGAGGGCGGAACACCGGGGAGCTGTTTTTT
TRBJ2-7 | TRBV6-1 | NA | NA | CATANVGLEQYF | TGTGCCACCGCCAATGTGGGGCTCGAGCAGTACTTC
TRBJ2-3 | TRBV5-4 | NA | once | CASSLSAGMTDTQYF | TGTGCCAGCAGCTTGTCCGCGGGGATGACAGATACGCAGTATTTT
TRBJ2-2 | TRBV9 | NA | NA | CASSVVLKNGELFF | TGTGCCAGCAGCGTAGTTCTTAAGAACGGGGAGCTGTTTTTT
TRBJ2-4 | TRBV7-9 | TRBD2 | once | CASSLAGGSRDIQYF | TGTGCCAGCAGCTTAGCGGGAGGGTCAAGGGACATTCAGTACTTC
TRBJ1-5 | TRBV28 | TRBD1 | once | CASRRQGPSNQPQHF | TGTGCCAGCAGGCGACAGGGCCCTAGCAATCAGCCCCAGCATTTT
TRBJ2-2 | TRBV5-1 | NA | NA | CASSPGLNTGELFF | TGCGCCAGCAGCCCGGGACTCAACACCGGGGAGCTGTTTTTT
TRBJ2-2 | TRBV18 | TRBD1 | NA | CASSPQTGVTGELFF | TGTGCCAGCTCACCGCAGACAGGGGTCACCGGGGAGCTGTTTTTT